Shown below are 5 T cell receptor beta chains from a single sample sequenced in a study of blood T cell repertoires in COVID-19. The assay was immunoSEQ multiplex PCR, and TCRdb's table has in-frame clones only and misses some. The sample includes about 120,000 clones, roughly three quarters of them seen just once. Sequencing was done on a sample of peripheral blood. The origin of the receptors is a woman older than 75 with acute or convalescent COVID-19.

The chain combines TRBV21-1 with TRBJ1-5; TRBD1, the D gene given by the table, was not confirmed from the DNA. TRBV21-1 is a recognized pseudogene. The CDR3 length is 15 residues. The chain's CDR3 is CASSKAPGRNQPQHF. CDR3 coding DNA: TGTGCCAGCAGCAAAGCCCCAGGTCGAAATCAGCCCCAGCATTTT.

This clone was seen a single time. The chain recombines TRBV5-1 with TRBJ2-7; 7 bases agree with TRBD1. V dropped 4 bases and J dropped 2; count of bases not matched to a gene: 9. The CDR3 has 15 amino acids. Germline V gene data show CDR1 as SGHRS and CDR2 as YFSETQ. The CDR3 nucleotides are TGCGCCAGCAGCCAAACCGGACAGGCCCCCTACGAGCAGTACTTC. Translating it yields CASSQTGQAPYEQYF.

This chain links TRBV7-2 with TRBJ2-3; D is uncertain. V lost 2 bases to trimming and J lost 2 bases, with 11 bases between them. Germline CDR1 is SGHTA and CDR2 is FQGNSA. This CDR3 is 15 amino acids long. The CDR3 spells CASSLLSHNTDTQYF. The CDR3 DNA reads as TGTGCCAGCAGCTTACTCTCCCACAACACAGATACGCAGTATTTT.

J is TRBJ2-7 and V is TRBV2; 14 bases are a match to TRBD2. CDR1 is SNHLY, CDR2 FYNNEI, per germline. After removal of 6 bases from V and 0 bases from J, the junction contained 1 base not matched to a gene. The CDR3 covers 15 residues. This CDR3 reads CASRGTSGSSYEQYF. CDR3 sequence (DNA): TGTGCCAGCAGAGGGACTAGCGGGAGCTCCTACGAGCAGTACTTC.

The genes are TRBV6-6 and TRBJ1-5, with D possibly matching TRBD1 (5 bases). CDR1 and CDR2 (germline): MNHNY, SVGAGI (reference sequence). Trimming removed 6 bases from V and 0 bases from J, with 9 bases in between. This CDR3 is 14 amino acids long. CDR3 in DNA: TGTGCCAGCAGGCCAGGGAATAGCAATCAGCCCCAGCATTTT. Its protein product is CASRPGNSNQPQHF.